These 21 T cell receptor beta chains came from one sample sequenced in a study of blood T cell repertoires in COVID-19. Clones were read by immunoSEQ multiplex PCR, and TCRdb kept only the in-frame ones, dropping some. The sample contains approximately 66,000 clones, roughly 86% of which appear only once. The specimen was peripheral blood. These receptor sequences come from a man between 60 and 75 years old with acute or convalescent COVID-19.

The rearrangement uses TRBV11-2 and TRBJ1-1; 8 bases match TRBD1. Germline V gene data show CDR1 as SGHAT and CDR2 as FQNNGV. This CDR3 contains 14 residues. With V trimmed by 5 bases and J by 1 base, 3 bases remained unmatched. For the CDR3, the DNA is TGTGCCAGCAGCCAAGACAGGGGGAACACTGAAGCTTTCTTT. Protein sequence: CASSQDRGNTEAFF. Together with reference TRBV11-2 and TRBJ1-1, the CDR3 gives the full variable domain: EAGVAQSPRYKIIEKRQSVAFWCNPISGHATLYWYQQILGQGPKLLIQFQNNGVVDDSQLPKDRFSAERLKGVDSTLKIQPAKLEDSAVYLCASSQDRGNTEAFFGQGTRLTVV.

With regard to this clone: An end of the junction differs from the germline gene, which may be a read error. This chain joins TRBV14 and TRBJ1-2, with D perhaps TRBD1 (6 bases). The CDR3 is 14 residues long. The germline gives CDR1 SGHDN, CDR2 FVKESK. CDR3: CASSPMGDIYGYIF. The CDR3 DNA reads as TGTGCCAGCAGCCCCATGGGGGACATCTATGGCTACATCTTC.

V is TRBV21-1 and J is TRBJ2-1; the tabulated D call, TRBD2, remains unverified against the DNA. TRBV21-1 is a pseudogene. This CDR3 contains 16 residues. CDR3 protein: CASSKVCTSGYNEQFF. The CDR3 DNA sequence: TGTGCCAGCAGCAAAGTTTGTACTAGCGGGTACAATGAGCAGTTCTTC.

CDR3 region: CASSPGQGGGYTF. The CDR3 DNA reads as TGTGCCAGTAGTCCTGGACAGGGGGGTGGCTACACCTTC. This chain links TRBV19 with TRBJ1-2; 10 bases map to TRBD1. This CDR3 spans 13 amino acids. Germline V lookup: CDR1 LNHDA, CDR2 SQIVND (reference sequence). V lost 5 bases, J lost 7 bases, and 4 bases stayed unmatched.

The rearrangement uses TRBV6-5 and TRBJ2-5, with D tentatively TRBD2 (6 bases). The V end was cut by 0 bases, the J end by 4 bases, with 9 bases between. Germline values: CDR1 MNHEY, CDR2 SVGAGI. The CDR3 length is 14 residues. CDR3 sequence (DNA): TGTGCCAGCAGTTACTCATTGGGGGGAGAGACCCAGTACTTC. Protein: CASSYSLGGETQYF.

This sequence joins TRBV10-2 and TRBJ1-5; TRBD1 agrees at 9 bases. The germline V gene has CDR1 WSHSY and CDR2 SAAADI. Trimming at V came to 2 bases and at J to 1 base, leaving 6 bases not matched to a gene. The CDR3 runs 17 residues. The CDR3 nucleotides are TGCGCCAGCAGTGAGGGGACAGGGTTAAGGAGCAATCAGCCCCAGCATTTT. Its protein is CASSEGTGLRSNQPQHF.

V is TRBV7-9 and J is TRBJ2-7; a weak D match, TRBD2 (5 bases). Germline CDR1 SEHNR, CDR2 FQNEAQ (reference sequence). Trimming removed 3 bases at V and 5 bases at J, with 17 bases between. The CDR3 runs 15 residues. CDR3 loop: CASSLNGGPRNEQYF. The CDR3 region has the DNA TGTGCCAGCAGCTTGAATGGCGGGCCACGGAACGAGCAGTACTTC.

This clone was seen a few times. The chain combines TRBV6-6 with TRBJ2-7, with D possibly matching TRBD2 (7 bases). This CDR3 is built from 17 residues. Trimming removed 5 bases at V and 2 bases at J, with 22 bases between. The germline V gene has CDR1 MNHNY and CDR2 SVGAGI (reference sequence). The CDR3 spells CASSRPRGALKTYEQYF. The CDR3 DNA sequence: TGTGCCAGCAGTCGCCCCCGGGGGGCCCTTAAGACCTACGAGCAGTACTTC.

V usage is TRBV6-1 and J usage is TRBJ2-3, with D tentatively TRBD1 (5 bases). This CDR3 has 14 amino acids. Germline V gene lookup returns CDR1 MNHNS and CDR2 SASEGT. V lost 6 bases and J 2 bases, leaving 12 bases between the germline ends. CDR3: CASRGDRDTDTQYF. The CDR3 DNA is TGTGCCAGCAGAGGGGATAGGGACACAGATACGCAGTATTTT.

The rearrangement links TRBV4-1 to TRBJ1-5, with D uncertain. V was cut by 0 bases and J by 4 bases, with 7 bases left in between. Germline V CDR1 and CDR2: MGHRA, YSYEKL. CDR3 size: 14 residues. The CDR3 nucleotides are TGCGCCAGCAGCCAAGAACTCGGGAATCAGCCCCAGCATTTT. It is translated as CASSQELGNQPQHF.

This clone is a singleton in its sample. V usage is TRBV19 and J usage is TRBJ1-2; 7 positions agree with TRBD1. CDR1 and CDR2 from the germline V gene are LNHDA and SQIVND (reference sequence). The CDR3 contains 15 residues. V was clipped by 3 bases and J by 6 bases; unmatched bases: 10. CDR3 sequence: CASSINAGGGNGYTF. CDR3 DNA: TGTGCCAGTAGTATTAATGCGGGAGGGGGCAATGGCTACACCTTC.

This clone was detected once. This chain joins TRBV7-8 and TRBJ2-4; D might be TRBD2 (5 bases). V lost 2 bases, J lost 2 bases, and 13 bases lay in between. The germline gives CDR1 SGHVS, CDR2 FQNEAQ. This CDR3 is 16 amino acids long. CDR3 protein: CASSLSQERTKNIQYF. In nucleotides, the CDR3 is TGTGCCAGCAGCTTATCACAAGAGCGGACCAAAAACATTCAGTACTTC.

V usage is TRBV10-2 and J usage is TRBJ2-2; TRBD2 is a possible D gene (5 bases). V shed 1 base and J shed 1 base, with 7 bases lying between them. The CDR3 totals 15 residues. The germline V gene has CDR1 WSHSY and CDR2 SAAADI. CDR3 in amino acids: CASSEWAGNTGELFF. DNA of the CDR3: TGCGCCAGCAGTGAGTGGGCGGGGAACACCGGGGAGCTGTTTTTT.

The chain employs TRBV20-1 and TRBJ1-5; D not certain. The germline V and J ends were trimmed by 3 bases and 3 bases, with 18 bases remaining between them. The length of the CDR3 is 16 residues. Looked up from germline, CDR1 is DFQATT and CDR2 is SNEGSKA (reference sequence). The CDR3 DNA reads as TGCAGTGCTAGTGGCCCCACGGGGTCATACAATCAGCCCCAGCATTTT. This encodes CSASGPTGSYNQPQHF.

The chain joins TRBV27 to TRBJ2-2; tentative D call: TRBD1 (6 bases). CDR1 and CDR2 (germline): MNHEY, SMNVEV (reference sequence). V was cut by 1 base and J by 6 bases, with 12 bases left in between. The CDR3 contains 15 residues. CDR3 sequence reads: CASSLLRQASGELFF. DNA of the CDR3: TGTGCCAGCAGTTTATTGAGACAGGCGTCCGGGGAGCTGTTTTTT.

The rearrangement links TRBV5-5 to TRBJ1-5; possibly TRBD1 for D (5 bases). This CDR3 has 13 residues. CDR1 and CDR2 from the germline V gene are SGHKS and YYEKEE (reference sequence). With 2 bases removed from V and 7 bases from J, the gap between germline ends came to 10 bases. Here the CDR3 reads CASSFAGHQPQHF. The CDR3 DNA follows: TGTGCCAGCAGCTTTGCAGGGCACCAGCCCCAGCATTTT. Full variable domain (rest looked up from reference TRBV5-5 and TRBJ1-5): DAGVTQSPTHLIKTRGQQVTLRCSPISGHKSVSWYQQVLGQGPQFIFQYYEKEERGRGNFPDRFSARQFPNYSSELNVNALLLGDSALYLCASSFAGHQPQHFGDGTRLSIL.

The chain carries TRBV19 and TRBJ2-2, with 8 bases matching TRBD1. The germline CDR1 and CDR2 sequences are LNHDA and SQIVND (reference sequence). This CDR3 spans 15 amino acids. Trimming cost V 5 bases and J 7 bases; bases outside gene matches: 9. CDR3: CASSPGQGFGGELFF. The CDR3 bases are TGTGCCAGTAGTCCAGGACAGGGTTTCGGCGGGGAGCTGTTTTTT.

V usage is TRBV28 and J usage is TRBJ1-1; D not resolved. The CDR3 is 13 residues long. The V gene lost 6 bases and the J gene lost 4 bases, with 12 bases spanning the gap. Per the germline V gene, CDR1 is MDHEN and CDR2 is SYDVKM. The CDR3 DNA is TGTGCCAGCAGCTACGTCTTACGCACTGAAGCTTTCTTT. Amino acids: CASSYVLRTEAFF.

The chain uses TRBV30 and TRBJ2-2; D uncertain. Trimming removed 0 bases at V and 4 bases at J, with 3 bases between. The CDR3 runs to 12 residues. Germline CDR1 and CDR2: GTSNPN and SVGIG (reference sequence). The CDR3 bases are TGTGCCTGGAGTGTACTCACCGGGGAGCTGTTTTTT. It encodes CAWSVLTGELFF.

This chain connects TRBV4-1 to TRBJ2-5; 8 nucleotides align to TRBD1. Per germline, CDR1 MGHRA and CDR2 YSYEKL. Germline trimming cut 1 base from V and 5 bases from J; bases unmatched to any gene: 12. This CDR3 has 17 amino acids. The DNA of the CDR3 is TGCGCCAGCAGCCAAGGAGGGGTGGCCAGGGGGCAGGAGACCCAGTACTTC. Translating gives CASSQGGVARGQETQYF.

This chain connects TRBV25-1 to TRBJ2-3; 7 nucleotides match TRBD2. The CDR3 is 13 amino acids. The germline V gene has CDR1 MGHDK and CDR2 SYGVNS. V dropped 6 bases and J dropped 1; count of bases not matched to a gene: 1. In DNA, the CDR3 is TGTGCCAGCAGGAGCGGGGGCACAGATACGCAGTATTTT. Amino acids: CASRSGGTDTQYF.